The source of this TCR beta chain is a study of T cell responses to AZD1222 COVID-19 vaccine. General study points: Most donors were white British and more were female, and clonal diversity was possibly underestimated.

V shed 5 bases, J shed 8 bases, and the junction held 14 bases outside the gene matches. The CDR3 is 18 residues long. Germline V gene sequence: CDR1 LNHDA, CDR2 SQIVND (reference sequence). As concerns this clone: The antigen is not known.

Repertoires were generated with immunoSEQ multiplex PCR, while TCRdb's copy carries only in-frame clones and drops some. The sample includes 60,000 to 85,000 clones, around 84% of them seen just once. The sequencing here drew on peripheral blood, taken on day 0 of AZD1222 vaccination. J is TRBJ2-1 and V is TRBV19; 14 bases agree with TRBD2. This TCR came from an adult in good health. CDR3 in amino acids: CASSLHQGLAGVLDEQFF. The CDR3 nucleotides read TGTGCCAGTAGTCTCCATCAGGGACTAGCGGGAGTTCTCGATGAGCAGTTCTTC.